Described below is a single T cell receptor (beta chain) sequence and its context. Its specificity is unknown. The source of the sample is a study of cytomegalovirus exposure and HLA in healthy donors. Overall study context: Unique TCR beta sequences numbering about 100 million came from approximately 180 million T cells in an earlier analysis.

The study, taken as a whole, reports: When presence/absence was analysed, sequencing depth was taken to be roughly uniform across donors. As confirmed in vitro, three CMV-associated chains were specific for CMV antigens.

Trimming removed 4 bases from V and 4 bases from J, with 8 bases in between. This CDR3 contains 12 residues. CDR1 and CDR2 (germline): MNHEY, SMNVEV (reference sequence). The PCR was carried out with 60 Vbeta primers and 13 Jbeta primers. Methods used by the authors: Tens of millions of unique TCR beta chains, some 9.9 million of them shared, were counted by a later analysis. This table comes from immunoSEQ multiplex PCR, and its TCRdb copy is limited to in-frame clones, with some not included. V, J and clone size were drawn from that table, and D and trimming were deduced from the DNA. This table holds 200,000 to 250,000 clones, over 75% found once.

Specimen: PBMCs. The rearrangement joins TRBV27 to TRBJ2-7, with D perhaps matching TRBD2 (6 bases). The TCR sequence derives from a woman aged 50 to 60 in good health and CMV-seropositive. The CDR3 nucleotides read TGTGCCAGCAGTTCGCGGGATTACGAGCAGTACTTC. Protein product: CASSSRDYEQYF.